The 10 T cell receptor beta chains listed next were all sequenced from one sample in a study of siplizumab effects on memory and regulatory T cells. This table comes from immunoSEQ multiplex PCR, and its TCRdb copy is limited to in-frame clones, with some not included. The data show about 57,000 clones, around four fifths seen once. Sequenced: memory CD4+ T cells sorted from blood. All receptors come from a human donor in good health.

The V and J genes are TRBV6-1 and TRBJ2-6; D might be TRBD1 or TRBD2, each matching 6 bases. The ends were cut back, 2 bases at V and 0 bases at J, with 8 bases in the middle. CDR1 MNHNS and CDR2 SASEGT come from the germline V gene. The CDR3 spans 16 residues. The CDR3, as DNA: TGTGCCAGCAGTGAAAGGGGGGTCTCTGGGGCCAACGTCCTGACTTTC. Translating it yields CASSERGVSGANVLTF.

The chain combines TRBV6-5 with TRBJ2-2, with 10 bases aligning to TRBD2. The CDR3 consists of 15 residues. Germline V gene lookup returns CDR1 MNHEY and CDR2 SVGAGI. The trim removed 0 bases at V and 5 bases at J, leaving 0 bases unmatched. CDR3 loop: CASSYSTSGTGELFF. The CDR3 region has the DNA TGTGCCAGCAGTTACTCGACTAGCGGGACCGGGGAGCTGTTTTTT.

In its sample, this clone was seen once. The chain links TRBV27 to TRBJ2-7; 11 positions agree with TRBD2. The CDR3 is 15 amino acids. V shed 5 bases, J shed 5 bases, and the junction held 8 bases outside the gene matches. Germline-derived CDR1 and CDR2 are MNHEY and SMNVEV (reference sequence). CDR3 protein: CASSNPSGGKNEQYF. The CDR3 DNA sequence: TGTGCCAGCAGTAACCCTAGCGGGGGGAAGAACGAGCAGTACTTC.

The chain employs TRBV7-8 and TRBJ2-7; 8 nucleotides agree with TRBD1. The V segment lost 5 bases and the J segment 3 bases; nucleotides outside the gene matches: 9. The CDR3 has 15 amino acids. The germline V gene has CDR1 SGHVS and CDR2 FQNEAQ. The CDR3 region is CASSPRPGQDYEQYF. For the CDR3, the DNA is TGTGCCAGCAGCCCCAGACCGGGACAGGACTACGAGCAGTACTTC.

The chain couples TRBV5-4 to TRBJ2-5; no definite D call. V was cut by 0 bases and J by 2 bases, with 8 bases left in between. CDR1 SGHNT and CDR2 YYREEE come from the germline V gene (reference sequence). This CDR3 has 14 residues. The CDR3 nucleotides read TGTGCCAGCAGCTTGGTACACAGTCAAGAGACCCAGTACTTC. Amino acid sequence: CASSLVHSQETQYF.

The V and J genes are TRBV19 and TRBJ2-3; the D call may be TRBD1 or TRBD2 (5 bases each). The CDR3 consists of 14 residues. The V gene's germline CDR1 is LNHDA and CDR2 SQIVND (reference sequence). V shed 8 bases and J shed 1 base, with 13 bases lying between them. Here the CDR3 DNA reads TGTGCCAGTCAGCGGTCGGGGCGCACAGATACGCAGTATTTT. The encoded protein is CASQRSGRTDTQYF.

This chain uses TRBV7-6 with TRBJ2-2; D remains ambiguous. The ends were cut back, 1 base at V and 4 bases at J, with 13 bases in the middle. Germline V gene lookup returns CDR1 SGHVS and CDR2 FNYEAQ. The CDR3 has 16 amino acids. The CDR3 DNA reads as TGTGCCAGCAGCTTAGGATGGTCGAAATCCACCGGGGAGCTGTTTTTT. Translation: CASSLGWSKSTGELFF.

This clone has a handful of counts. J is TRBJ2-3 and V is TRBV6-5; 14 bases align to TRBD2. This CDR3 spans 15 amino acids. The V gene end was trimmed by 5 bases and the J gene end by 10 bases; junction bases not matched to a gene: 8. The germline gives CDR1 MNHEY, CDR2 SVGAGI. The CDR3 DNA reads as TGTGCCAGCAGTACCGGACTAGCGGGGGGTCAGGCGCAGTATTTT. Translating it yields CASSTGLAGGQAQYF.

As for this clone: The same CDR3 is also encoded by other DNA sequences in this sample. V usage is TRBV18 and J usage is TRBJ1-5, with 8 bases fitting TRBD1. This CDR3 comprises 15 residues. Germline assignment: CDR1 KGHSH and CDR2 LQKENI. Trimming cost V 2 bases and J 2 bases; bases outside gene matches: 2. CDR3 coding DNA: TGTGCCAGCTCACCAGACAGGGGAGGCAATCAGCCCCAGCATTTT. Translated, it gives CASSPDRGGNQPQHF.

Written as DNA, the CDR3 is TGTGCCAGCAGCCGAGCCGGGACAGGCGGCCACGAGCAGTACTTC. This encodes CASSRAGTGGHEQYF. J is TRBJ2-7 and V is TRBV9; 8 bases agree with TRBD1. From germline, CDR1 is SGDLS and CDR2 YYNGEE. The V gene end was trimmed by 4 bases and the J gene end by 5 bases; junction bases not matched to a gene: 11. This CDR3 has 15 residues. Full variable domain (outside the CDR3, taken from reference TRBV9 and TRBJ2-7): DSGVTQTPKHLITATGQRVTLRCSPRSGDLSVYWYQQSLDQGLQFLIQYYNGEERAKGNILERFSAQQFPDLHSELNLSSLELGDSALYFCASSRAGTGGHEQYFGPGTRLTVT.